The 19 T cell receptor beta chains in this list originate from one sample, sequenced in a study of response to subunit inactivated influenza vaccine. TCRdb reprocessed the RT-PCR reads with MiXCR, giving one entry per CDR3 protein. The table shows hundreds of thousands of distinct CDR3 sequences, with about 12% occurring only once. The sequencing here drew on PBMCs from blood, taken on the day of vaccination. Receptors were obtained from a man in his fifties or sixties who received an inactivated influenza vaccine.

This clonotype was counted between two and nine times. The chain is built from TRBV4-3 and TRBJ2-5; weak D call: TRBD1 (6 bases). CDR3 size: 16 residues. The germline gives CDR1 LGHNA, CDR2 YSLEER. Trimming removed 0 bases at V and 5 bases at J, with 16 bases between. CDR3 sequence: CASSQDYRDLWETQYF. The CDR3 DNA reads TGCGCCAGCAGCCAAGACTACAGGGACCTCTGGGAGACCCAGTACTTC.

The chain uses TRBV20-1 and TRBJ1-2; D is unresolved. Germline values: CDR1 DFQATT, CDR2 SNEGSKA (reference sequence). Trimming removed 8 bases from V and 3 bases from J, with 10 bases in between. This CDR3 has 11 amino acids. DNA of the CDR3: TGCAGTCTGGGTAGTGACTATGGCTACACCTTC. This codes for CSLGSDYGYTF.

This clonotype was found a few times. This rearrangement joins TRBV2 to TRBJ2-1, with D possibly matching TRBD2 (6 bases). The CDR3 extends over 13 amino acids. The germline V and J ends were trimmed by 4 bases and 9 bases, with 13 bases remaining between them. The germline gives CDR1 SNHLY, CDR2 FYNNEI. In DNA, the CDR3 is TGTGCCAGCAGTGGCCTGGGGAGGAGTGAGCAGTTCTTC. Its translation is CASSGLGRSEQFF. The full variable domain, with the rest looked up from reference TRBV2 and TRBJ2-1, is EPEVTQTPSHQVTQMGQEVILRCVPISNHLYFYWYRQILGQKVEFLVSFYNNEISEKSEIFDDQFSVERPDGSNFTLKIRSTKLEDSAMYFCASSGLGRSEQFFGPGTRLTVL.

The genes are TRBV6-1 and TRBJ2-1; 9 bases line up with TRBD2. Germline V gene sequence: CDR1 MNHNS, CDR2 SASEGT. The CDR3 length is 15 residues. With V trimmed by 7 bases and J by 4 bases, 8 bases remained unmatched. The CDR3 DNA sequence: TGTGCCAGCATACCGGCTAGCGGGACATACAATGAGCAGTTCTTC. Amino acids: CASIPASGTYNEQFF.

This chain's CDR3 is CASRQGGGFTSGKETQYF. As DNA, the CDR3 is TGTGCCAGTAGGCAAGGGGGAGGGTTTACTAGCGGCAAAGAGACCCAGTACTTC. The V call is TRBV11-2, the J call TRBJ2-5, with 8 bases fitting TRBD2. The germline V gene has CDR1 SGHAT and CDR2 FQNNGV. The V gene end was trimmed by 9 bases and the J gene end by 3 bases; junction bases not matched to a gene: 21. The CDR3 consists of 18 residues.

This clonotype was detected many times. The rearrangement links TRBV28 to TRBJ1-2; 7 bases match TRBD1. V was clipped by 6 bases and J by 2 bases; unmatched bases: 3. The CDR3 covers 13 residues. CDR1 is MDHEN and CDR2 is SYDVKM in the germline V gene. In DNA form, the CDR3 reads TGTGCCAGCAGGTCGGGACAGAACTATGGCTACACCTTC. Protein product: CASRSGQNYGYTF.

The rearrangement links TRBV20-1 to TRBJ2-5; TRBD2 aligns across 9 bases. The germline gives CDR1 DFQATT, CDR2 SNEGSKA (reference sequence). V dropped 3 bases and J dropped 1; count of bases not matched to a gene: 6. This CDR3 has 15 amino acids. This chain's CDR3 is CSASRRGGVQETQYF. The CDR3 nucleotides are TGCAGTGCTAGTCGCCGCGGGGGGGTCCAAGAGACCCAGTACTTC.

V and J are TRBV7-9 and TRBJ2-7, with TRBD2 matching over 8 bases. V was pared by 7 bases and J by 4 bases, with 15 bases of the junction left unmatched. The germline V gene has CDR1 SEHNR and CDR2 FQNEAQ (reference sequence). The CDR3 is made up of 16 amino acids. Written as DNA, the CDR3 is TGTGCCAGCACCCCGCCGTTCGGGAGGGATCTTTACGAGCAGTACTTC. As protein: CASTPPFGRDLYEQYF.

The V and J genes are TRBV2 and TRBJ1-1; D not certain. The CDR3 spans 14 residues. Per the germline V gene, CDR1 is SNHLY and CDR2 is FYNNEI. Trimming pared 4 bases from V and 4 bases from J, leaving 13 bases between. This CDR3 reads CASSAWAGGTEAFF. In DNA, the CDR3 is TGTGCCAGCAGTGCTTGGGCTGGAGGCACTGAAGCTTTCTTT.

The chain recombines TRBV7-2 with TRBJ2-1; D assignment may be TRBD1 or TRBD2 (6 bases each). This CDR3 is built from 15 residues. V dropped 6 bases and J dropped 5 bases, with 17 bases sitting between them. Germline V gene lookup returns CDR1 SGHTA and CDR2 FQGNSA. The CDR3 coding sequence is TGTGCCAGCAGATACCGGGGGCTCGGGCACAATGAGCAGTTCTTC. Encoded protein: CASRYRGLGHNEQFF.

This clonotype was counted a few times. The chain uses TRBV4-3 and TRBJ2-5, with D possibly being TRBD2 (5 bases). The CDR3 sequence is 16 residues long. Germline V CDR1 and CDR2: LGHNA, YSLEER. The V end was cut by 2 bases, the J end by 4 bases, with 17 bases between. CDR3 nucleotide sequence: TGCGCCAGCAGCCAAACGGGAAGTTTCCGTGGAGAGACCCAGTACTTC. Its translation is CASSQTGSFRGETQYF.

The chain links TRBV12-3 or TRBV12-4 to TRBJ1-6; the D gene is possibly TRBD1 (6 bases). Trimming shortened V by 5 bases and J by 10 bases, and 15 bases separated the two germline ends. The CDR3 totals 14 residues. The CDR3 bases are TGTGCCAGCAGTCCAGGACAGTCTCGATCACCCCTCCACTTT. Amino acids: CASSPGQSRSPLHF.

This clonotype was found once. This rearrangement joins TRBV5-5 to TRBJ2-1; perhaps TRBD2 as D (7 bases). V lost 4 bases and J 4 bases, leaving 15 bases between the germline ends. Germline CDR1 and CDR2: SGHKS and YYEKEE (reference sequence). This CDR3 contains 15 residues. The CDR3 DNA sequence: TGTGCCAGCAGCGGGGGGGCGGGGTCTTACAATGAGCAGTTCTTC. It is translated as CASSGGAGSYNEQFF.

This rearrangement joins TRBV7-9 to TRBJ2-4, with 10 bases aligning to TRBD2. CDR3 length: 17 amino acids. Germline V gene data show CDR1 as SEHNR and CDR2 as FQNEAQ (reference sequence). V trimming: 5 bases; J trimming: 8 bases; junction bases outside the gene matches: 15. CDR3 nucleotides: TGTGCCAGCAGCGCGACTCCGGGACTAGCGCCGCGGGACATTCAGTACTTC. It translates to CASSATPGLAPRDIQYF. Full variable domain (rest looked up from reference TRBV7-9 and TRBJ2-4): DTGVSQNPRHKITKRGQNVTFRCDPISEHNRLYWYRQTLGQGPEFLTYFQNEAQLEKSRLLSDRFSAERPKGSFSTLEIQRTEQGDSAMYLCASSATPGLAPRDIQYFGAGTRLSVL.

This clonotype has just a few counts. This chain links TRBV27 with TRBJ2-2, with 7 bases lining up with TRBD1. The junction had 19 bases not matched to a gene; V was cut back by 6 bases and J by 6 bases. Germline CDR1 reads MNHEY; CDR2 reads SMNVEV (reference sequence). The CDR3 is 18 amino acids. CDR3 amino acids: CASSHQGTASPFSGELFF. CDR3 coding DNA: TGTGCCAGCAGCCATCAAGGGACAGCCAGTCCATTTTCCGGGGAGCTGTTTTTT.

There are a few counts of this clonotype. The V and J genes are TRBV6-5 and TRBJ2-7, with D possibly TRBD2 on 6 matching bases. This CDR3 spans 14 amino acids. The V end lost 2 bases, the J end lost 2 bases, and 10 bases lay between the germline ends. CDR1 is MNHEY, CDR2 SVGAGI, per germline. The CDR3 DNA is TGTGCCAGCAGTTACGAGACGGGAGCCTACGAGCAGTACTTC. Its protein is CASSYETGAYEQYF.

This clonotype was observed a few times. V usage is TRBV11-2 and J usage is TRBJ2-5; D remains ambiguous. In germline, CDR1 is SGHAT, CDR2 FQNNGV. This CDR3 region has 15 residues. The germline V and J ends were trimmed by 5 bases and 4 bases, with 17 bases remaining between them. CDR3 DNA sequence: TGTGCCAGCAGCCCAGCGCGAAGCGAACGAGAGACCCAGTACTTC. This codes for CASSPARSERETQYF. Filled out from reference TRBV11-2 and TRBJ2-5, the complete variable domain reads EAGVAQSPRYKIIEKRQSVAFWCNPISGHATLYWYQQILGQGPKLLIQFQNNGVVDDSQLPKDRFSAERLKGVDSTLKIQPAKLEDSAVYLCASSPARSERETQYFGPGTRLLVL.

The chain links TRBV10-3 to TRBJ2-1; 15 nucleotides line up with TRBD2. There are 17 residues in the CDR3. Losses at the gene ends were 2 bases for V and 7 bases for J; bases not matched to a gene: 6. Germline lookup yields CDR1 ENHRY and CDR2 SYGVKD. Here the CDR3 DNA reads TGTGCCATCAGTGAGCTTACCGGGACTAGCGGGGGGAATGAGCAGTTCTTC. Its translation is CAISELTGTSGGNEQFF.

This clonotype was counted between two and nine times. The V and J genes are TRBV5-1 and TRBJ1-6; D is unclear. The CDR3 totals 17 residues. Trimming shortened V by 0 bases and J by 7 bases, and 17 bases separated the two germline ends. CDR1 is SGHRS and CDR2 is YFSETQ in the germline V gene. CDR3 in amino acids: CASSLVPAVIENSPLHF. CDR3 DNA: TGCGCCAGCAGCTTGGTTCCAGCCGTCATTGAAAATTCACCCCTCCACTTT.